Shown below are 6 T cell receptor beta chains from a single sample sequenced in a study of blood T cell repertoires in COVID-19. Measured with immunoSEQ multiplex PCR; TCRdb has only the in-frame clones, and not every one. The sample lists about 210,000 clones; approximately 80% were seen once. Input material: peripheral blood. These receptors were taken from a woman older than 75 with COVID-19, enrolled during active disease.

This sequence joins TRBV2 and TRBJ2-6; TRBD1 agrees at 7 bases. This CDR3 spans 15 amino acids. Germline assignment: CDR1 SNHLY and CDR2 FYNNEI. After removal of 3 bases from V and 2 bases from J, the junction contained 1 base not matched to a gene. The CDR3 region has the DNA TGTGCCAGCAGTGACGACAGGGCTGGGGCCAACGTCCTGACTTTC. It translates to CASSDDRAGANVLTF.

The chain's CDR3 is CASTKPGGGYTF. CDR3 DNA sequence: TGTGCCAGCACCAAACCCGGCGGCGGTTACACCTTC. The gene calls are TRBV5-6 and TRBJ1-2; D remains ambiguous. The germline CDR1 and CDR2 sequences are SGHDT and YYEEEE. With 6 bases removed from V and 11 bases from J, the gap between germline ends came to 17 bases. There are 12 residues in the CDR3. Supplemented by reference TRBV5-6 and TRBJ1-2, the full variable domain reads DAGVTQSPTHLIKTRGQQVTLRCSPKSGHDTVSWYQQALGQGPQFIFQYYEEEERQRGNFPDRFSGHQFPNYSSELNVNALLLGDSALYLCASTKPGGGYTFGSGTRLTVV.

This clone has just a few counts. V gene TRBV29-1 combines with J gene TRBJ1-1; TRBD1 aligns across 7 bases. The CDR3 runs to 13 residues. The V segment lost 6 bases and the J segment 1 base; nucleotides outside the gene matches: 5. Per germline, CDR1 SQVTM and CDR2 ANQGSEA. The CDR3 reads CSVAGQANTEAFF. The CDR3 DNA is TGCAGCGTCGCCGGACAGGCGAACACTGAAGCTTTCTTT.

The rearrangement links TRBV20-1 to TRBJ1-1, with D maybe TRBD1 (6 bases). The CDR3 has 15 residues. Trimming pared 3 bases from V and 1 base from J, leaving 15 bases between. Germline loops: CDR1 DFQATT, CDR2 SNEGSKA (reference sequence). The CDR3 nucleotides are TGCAGTGCTAGTTCGGTGACAGGAAGGAACACTGAAGCTTTCTTT. Protein: CSASSVTGRNTEAFF.

The table lists this clone with a few counts. The chain's CDR3 is CASSETGTGGTEQYF. The CDR3 bases are TGTGCCAGCAGTGAAACAGGGACAGGGGGAACCGAGCAGTACTTC. V and J are TRBV2 and TRBJ2-7, with 11 bases identical to TRBD1. V shed 2 bases and J 6 bases; nucleotides not matched to a gene: 6. Germline lookup yields CDR1 SNHLY and CDR2 FYNNEI. CDR3 length equals 15 residues.

This clone was picked up one time. The sample has other DNA sequences that encode this CDR3 too. The chain is built from TRBV5-1 and TRBJ1-4, with 10 bases matching TRBD1. The CDR3 runs to 14 residues. The J segment lost 7 bases and the V segment lost 0 bases, leaving 0 bases of the junction unmatched. Germline values: CDR1 SGHRS, CDR2 YFSETQ. CDR3 in amino acids: CASSLGQGAEKLFF. DNA for the CDR3: TGCGCCAGCAGCTTGGGACAGGGGGCTGAAAAACTGTTTTTT.